The rows below give T cell receptor beta chains drawn from one sample of a study of blood T cell repertoires in COVID-19. TCRdb keeps only in-frame clones here, not all; method: immunoSEQ multiplex PCR. The table records hundreds of thousands of clones, roughly 90% of them present only once. The sequenced sample consisted of peripheral blood. The receptors here all came from a man aged 35 to 55 with acute or convalescent COVID-19. CDR3s include the opening cysteine and the closing phenylalanine or tryptophan. Fields, in order: V gene, clone size, D gene, J gene, CDR3 DNA, CDR3 protein. A D gene is named only where the DNA matches it firmly. Clone size is not always given. Where it is, it says once, few, many or a class for expanded clones.

>TRBV7-9|NA|TRBD1|TRBJ1-3
TGTGCCAGCAGCTCTCTAATGGGGACAGGGGGCACCATATATTTT
CASSSLMGTGGTIYF
>TRBV12-5|NA|TRBD1|TRBJ2-3
TGTGCTAGTGGTTTCCAGGGGGCACGGGCAGATACGCAGTATTTT
CASGFQGARADTQYF
>TRBV5-1|NA|NA|TRBJ1-1
TGCGCCTCGCAAACCCAGACAGGGAACACTGAAGCTTTCTTT
CASQTQTGNTEAFF
>TRBV7-2|NA|TRBD1|TRBJ1-2
TGTGCCAGCAGCTCCGGACAGGGCCAGTGGTACACCTTC
CASSSGQGQWYTF
>TRBV6-5|NA|TRBD1|TRBJ1-2
TGTGCCAGCAGTAAGACCGGGACAGGGCGCTATGGCTACACCTTC
CASSKTGTGRYGYTF
>TRBV7-2|few|TRBD2|TRBJ2-1
TGTGCCAGCACTCTTCTTAGCGGGGCCTTTTTCTCCTACAATGAGCAGTTCTTC
CASTLLSGAFFSYNEQFF
>TRBV4-2|once|NA|TRBJ2-1
TGTGCCAGCAGCTTCGCGGTGTTATCTGAGCAGTTCTTC
CASSFAVLSEQFF
>TRBV10-3|NA|TRBD1|TRBJ1-1
TGTGCCACCGGACAGGGCGGCATGAACACTGAAGCTTTCTTT
CATGQGGMNTEAFF
>TRBV7-8|NA|NA|TRBJ2-1
TGTGCCAGCAGCGATCCGGGACTTTCTTACAATGAGCAGTTCTTC
CASSDPGLSYNEQFF
>TRBV7-9|few|NA|TRBJ1-2
TGTGCCAGCAGCCTGGGGACTCCTAACTATGGCTACACCTTC
CASSLGTPNYGYTF
>TRBV6-5|NA|NA|TRBJ2-7
TGTGCCAGCAGTTACTCGTCCAGGGGCAACGAGCAGTACTTC
CASSYSSRGNEQYF
>TRBV29-1|NA|NA|TRBJ2-6
TGCAGCGTACTTGGCTCTGGGGCCAACGTCCTGACTTTC
CSVLGSGANVLTF
>TRBV18|NA|TRBD2|TRBJ2-1
TGTGCCAGCTCACCACCGAGCGGGGGGCTCTACAATGAGCAGTTCTTC
CASSPPSGGLYNEQFF
>TRBV11-1|NA|NA|TRBJ1-1
TGTGCCAGCAGCTTCGCCCGCAGGGGTATGAACACTGAAGCTTTCTTT
CASSFARRGMNTEAFF
>TRBV3-1/TRBV3-2|NA|NA|TRBJ1-6
TGTGCCAGCAGCCACACAGGGATCAATTCACCCCTCCACTTT
CASSHTGINSPLHF
>TRBV19|few|NA|TRBJ1-6
TGTGCCAGTAGTATGGGGACACTCAATTCACCCCTCCACTTT
CASSMGTLNSPLHF
>TRBV27|NA|TRBD2|TRBJ2-1
TGTGCCAGCAGTCACGGGACTAGCGGGGGGGTCTACAATGAGCAGTTCTTC
CASSHGTSGGVYNEQFF
>TRBV6-6|NA|NA|TRBJ1-6
TGTGCCAGCAGTTACTCGGGAGTTTTAACACCCCTCCACTTT
CASSYSGVLTPLHF
>TRBV27|NA|NA|TRBJ1-2
TGTGCCAGCAGCTCCCGGGTGACTCTCGGCGGATTCTACTATGGCTACACCTTC
CASSSRVTLGGFYYGYTF
>TRBV9|NA|TRBD2|TRBJ2-7
TGTGCCAGCAGCGTGGGCTCGGGAGGGTCTTACGAGCAGTACTTC
CASSVGSGGSYEQYF
>TRBV5-1|NA|NA|TRBJ1-4
TGCGCCAGCAGCTTGCAGGGCAGTGGGAATGAAAAACTGTTTTTT
CASSLQGSGNEKLFF
>TRBV28|few|TRBD1|TRBJ1-1
TGTGCCATTACAAGGCGGGACAGGGGGGGCACTGAAGCTTTCTTT
CAITRRDRGGTEAFF